Below, one T cell receptor (beta chain) is given with its context. This record comes from a study of pediatric ulcerative colitis. Each sample received Survey-level depth of up to 500,000 reads. Clones were sequenced by immunoSEQ multiplex PCR, and TCRdb holds only the in-frame ones, with some missing. The sample contains roughly 70,000 clones, roughly nine tenths of which appear only once. Trimming cost V 4 bases and J 0 bases, with 18 bases left between them. From germline, CDR1 is SGHTA and CDR2 FQGNSA. This CDR3 is built from 17 residues. The receptor was derived from a boy aged 10-17 years with severe ulcerative colitis. The material sequenced was blood. The gene calls are TRBV7-2 and TRBJ1-1; the D gene is possibly TRBD1 (6 bases). This CDR3 is CASSSGPGVLMNTEAFF. Here the CDR3 DNA reads TGTGCCAGCAGCTCGGGACCAGGGGTCCTCATGAACACTGAAGCTTTCTTT.